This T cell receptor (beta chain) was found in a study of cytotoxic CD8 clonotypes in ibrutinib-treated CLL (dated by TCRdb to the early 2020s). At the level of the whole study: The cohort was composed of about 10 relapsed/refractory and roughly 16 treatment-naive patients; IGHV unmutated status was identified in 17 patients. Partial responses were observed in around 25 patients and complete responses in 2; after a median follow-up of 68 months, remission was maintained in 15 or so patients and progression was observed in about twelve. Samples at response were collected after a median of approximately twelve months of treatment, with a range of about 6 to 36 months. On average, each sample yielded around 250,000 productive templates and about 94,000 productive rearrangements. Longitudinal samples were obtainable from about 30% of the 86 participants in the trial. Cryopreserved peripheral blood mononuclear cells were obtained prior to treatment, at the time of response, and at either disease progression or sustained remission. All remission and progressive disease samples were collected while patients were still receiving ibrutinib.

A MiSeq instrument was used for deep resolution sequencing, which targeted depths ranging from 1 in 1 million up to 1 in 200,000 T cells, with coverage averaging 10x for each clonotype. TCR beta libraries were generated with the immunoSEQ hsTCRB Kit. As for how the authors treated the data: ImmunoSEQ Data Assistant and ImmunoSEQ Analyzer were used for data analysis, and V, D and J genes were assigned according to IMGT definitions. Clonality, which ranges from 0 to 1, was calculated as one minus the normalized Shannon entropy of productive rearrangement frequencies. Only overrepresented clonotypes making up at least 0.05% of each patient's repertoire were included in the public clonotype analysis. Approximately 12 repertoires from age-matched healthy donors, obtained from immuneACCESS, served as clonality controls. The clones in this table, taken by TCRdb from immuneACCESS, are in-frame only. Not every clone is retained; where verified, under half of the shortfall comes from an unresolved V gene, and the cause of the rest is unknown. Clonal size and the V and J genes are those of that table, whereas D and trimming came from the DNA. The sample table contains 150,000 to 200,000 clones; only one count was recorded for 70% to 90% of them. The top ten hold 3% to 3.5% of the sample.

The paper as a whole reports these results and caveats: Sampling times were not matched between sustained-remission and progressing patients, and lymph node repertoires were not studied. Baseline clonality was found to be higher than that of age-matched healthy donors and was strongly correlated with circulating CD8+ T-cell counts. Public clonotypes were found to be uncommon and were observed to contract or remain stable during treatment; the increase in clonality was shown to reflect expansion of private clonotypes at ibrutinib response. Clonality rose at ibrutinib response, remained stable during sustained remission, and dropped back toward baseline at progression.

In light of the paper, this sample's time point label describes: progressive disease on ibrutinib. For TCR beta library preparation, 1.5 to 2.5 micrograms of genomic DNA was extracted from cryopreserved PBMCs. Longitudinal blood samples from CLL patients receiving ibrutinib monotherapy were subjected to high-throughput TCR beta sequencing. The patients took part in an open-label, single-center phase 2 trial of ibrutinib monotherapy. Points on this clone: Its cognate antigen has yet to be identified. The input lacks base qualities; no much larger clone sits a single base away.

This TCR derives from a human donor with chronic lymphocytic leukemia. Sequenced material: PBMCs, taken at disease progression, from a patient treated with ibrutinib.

Here is the DNA: TGTGCCAGCAGTTCCCCCGGGAGCGGCACTGAAGCTTTCTTT. This is translated as CASSSPGSGTEAFF. The V and J segments used are TRBV27 and TRBJ1-1; the D segment cannot be called with confidence. The trim is 4 bases for V and 4 bases for J, with a gap of 13 bases between the germline ends. From the cysteine through the phenylalanine, the CDR3 covers 14 amino acids. Of the read, only the CDR3 DNA is kept; its 42 bases are in frame from base 1. The CDR1 and CDR2 encoded by the germline V gene (reference sequence) are MNHEY and SMNVEV.